This T cell receptor (beta chain) was identified in a study of OX40 agonist ivuxolimab in advanced cancers. In the study overall: Ivuxolimab was an agonistic, fully human IgG2 monoclonal antibody directed against OX40 (CD134), a costimulatory receptor. Intravenous ivuxolimab was administered to patients every 2 weeks at six dose levels: 0.01, 0.1, 0.3, 1.5, 3 and 10 mg/kg. Of the roughly 52 dose-escalation patients, hepatocellular carcinoma was present in roughly 19, melanoma in approximately 15, renal cell carcinoma in 9 and head and neck cancer in 9. In the dose-escalation cohort, 75% to 85% of patients were male, and the mean age was approximately 60 years with a range of roughly 23 to 79. Patients were allowed to have had prior anti-PD-1, anti-PD-L1 or anti-CTLA-4 therapy, and roughly 40% of the dose-escalation patients had previously received checkpoint inhibitors. Partial responses occurred in three dose-escalation patients: two with cutaneous melanoma and one with hepatocellular carcinoma. The purpose of peripheral TCRbeta sequencing was to test whether ivuxolimab changed TCR sequence diversity and led to clonal T-cell expansion. The paper reports the monotherapy dose-escalation portion (N ≈ 50 patients) of the phase I ivuxolimab trial.

The trial excluded patients who had a history of autoimmune disease or who were on systemic immunosuppression. In every dose cohort, peripheral blood was drawn for TCR sequencing at baseline, cycle 4 day 1, and cycle 7 day 1. The samples were drawn from a first-in-human, open-label, multicenter phase I dose-escalation trial of ivuxolimab. The trial enrolled adults with locally advanced or metastatic head and neck squamous cell, hepatocellular, melanoma or renal cell carcinoma. CD4+ and CD8+ T cells were sorted separately from peripheral blood before TCR sequencing. Turning to this clone: Its antigen is still unknown. It has no much larger one-base neighbor in the sample; base qualities were not kept.

Genomic DNA was extracted from sorted cells for sequencing of the TCRbeta CDR3 region. The immunoSEQ Assay was used to sequence the TCRbeta CDR3 regions. What TCRdb holds here is the immuneACCESS table cut down to in-frame rearrangements. Part of the clones is not present; checked against another copy, under half of the missing clones reflect an unresolved V gene, and the others are unexplained. Recorded for this sample are about 77,000 clones; roughly 87% of them occurred a single time. The ten largest make up about 5.9% of the sample. V and J are trimmed by 5 bases and 2 bases, and the gene matches miss 4 bases of the junction. The germline V gene specifies SNHLY as CDR1 and FYNNEI as CDR2. Its CDR3 holds 14 amino acids, cysteine through phenylalanine. Only the CDR3 DNA stays, 42 bases, in frame from base 1. Beyond this particular receptor, the publication reports: Low levels of normalized T-cell clonal expansion were also seen in some patients who did not respond. At doses from 0.1 to 3.0 mg/kg, clonal expansion was seen in both CD4+ and CD8+ blood T cells between baseline and week 6. On average, CD8+ T cells showed more expanded clones than CD4+ T cells after ivuxolimab. Which antigens the clonally expanded peripheral T cells were specific for was not determined. In partial responders in the 0.1-3.0 mg/kg groups, normalized peripheral clonal expansion was found to be among the lowest, especially among CD8+ T cells.

This receptor chain uses TRBV2 and TRBJ2-7; 9 bases in the junction line up with TRBD1. Sequenced material: CD4+ or CD8+ T cells sorted from blood, taken in a trial of the OX40 agonist ivuxolimab. The clonotype originates from an adult with an advanced solid tumor such as melanoma, head and neck, liver or kidney cancer. The CDR3 amino acid sequence is: CASSHDRGAYEQYF. The DNA sequence reads TGTGCCAGCAGTCACGACAGGGGGGCCTACGAGCAGTACTTC.